The rows below give T cell receptor beta chains drawn from one sample of a study of T cell repertoires in cytomegalovirus infection. Via MiXCR, TCRdb re-called the reads, giving one row per CDR3 protein. The data contain 200,000 to 300,000 distinct CDR3 sequences, 12% to 15% of them singletons. The sample comprised PBMCs. These TCRs come from a human donor in good health (CMV status not recorded). Some clones in this sample may be carry-over from other donors' samples. CDR3s include the opening cysteine and the closing phenylalanine or tryptophan. Each record gives: D gene, J gene, clone size, V gene, CDR3 protein, CDR3 DNA. D genes are given only for firm matches. Clone size is shown for a subset of rows, as once, few, many or a class of expanded clone.

TRBD2	TRBJ2-7	few	TRBV15	CATSRVFGAGAGEQYF	TGTGCCACCAGCAGAGTTTTTGGAGCGGGAGCCGGCGAGCAGTACTTC
NA	TRBJ1-5	many	TRBV6-1	CASRVGQNQPQHF	TGTGCCAGCAGGGTGGGACAAAATCAGCCCCAGCATTTT
NA	TRBJ2-1	many	TRBV6-1	CASSEVWIEQFF	TGTGCCAGCAGTGAAGTGTGGATTGAGCAGTTCTTC
TRBD1	TRBJ1-5	NA	TRBV6-1	CASSERRQGDQPQHF	TGTGCCAGCAGTGAACGGAGACAGGGGGATCAGCCCCAGCATTTT
NA	TRBJ2-3	NA	TRBV6-6	CASSYSSPNTDTQYF	TGTGCCAGCAGTTACTCATCACCCAACACAGATACGCAGTATTTT
NA	TRBJ2-3	many	TRBV11-2	CASSSRSGYGQYF	TGTGCCAGCAGCTCCCGGTCAGGATATGGGCAGTATTTT
NA	TRBJ2-1	few	TRBV2	CASNLDNEQFF	TGTGCCAGCAACTTGGACAATGAGCAGTTCTTC
NA	TRBJ1-1	few	TRBV5-4	CASSAGATEAFF	TGTGCCAGCAGCGCAGGGGCAACTGAAGCTTTCTTT
NA	TRBJ1-1	NA	TRBV10-3	CAISEAPPEAFF	TGTGCCATCAGTGAGGCCCCCCCTGAAGCTTTCTTT
TRBD1	TRBJ1-5	many	TRBV7-2	CASSSDRSTPQHF	TGTGCCAGCAGCTCGGACAGGTCTACGCCCCAGCATTTT
NA	TRBJ1-2	few	TRBV5-1	CASSDSGGSGGYTF	TGCGCCAGCAGCGACTCCGGAGGGTCCGGGGGCTACACCTTC
NA	TRBJ1-1	NA	TRBV7-2	CASSRQVEGTEAFF	TGTGCCAGCAGCCGTCAGGTAGAAGGCACTGAAGCTTTCTTT
TRBD1	TRBJ1-1	NA	TRBV7-3	CASSLMIGGRTFF	TGTGCCAGCAGCTTAATGATAGGGGGCCGAACTTTCTTT
NA	TRBJ2-5	NA	TRBV29-1	CSVAVLGAETQYF	TGCAGCGTTGCCGTCCTGGGCGCGGAGACCCAGTACTTC
TRBD2	TRBJ2-7	few	TRBV3-1	CASSHWTSRDEQYF	TGTGCCAGCAGCCACTGGACTAGTAGGGACGAGCAGTACTTC
NA	TRBJ2-2	NA	TRBV7-3	CASTPGATNTGELFF	TGTGCCAGCACTCCAGGGGCCACGAACACCGGGGAGCTGTTTTTT
TRBD2	TRBJ2-5	many	TRBV7-2	CASSFRLAQETQYF	TGTGCCAGCAGCTTTAGACTAGCCCAAGAGACCCAGTACTTC
TRBD1	TRBJ1-2	few	TRBV6-8	CASSQGVNYGYTF	TGTGCCAGCAGCCAGGGGGTGAACTATGGCTACACCTTC
NA	TRBJ1-5	few	TRBV19	CASIEWGTYSNQPQHF	TGTGCCAGTATCGAATGGGGGACCTATAGCAATCAGCCCCAGCATTTT
NA	TRBJ1-4	NA	TRBV20-1	CSAREGTTNEKLFF	TGCAGTGCTAGAGAAGGGACAACTAATGAAAAACTGTTTTTT
TRBD1	TRBJ2-2	many	TRBV6-2/TRBV6-3	CASTPDRGTGELFF	TGTGCCAGCACCCCTGACAGGGGAACCGGGGAGCTGTTTTTT
TRBD1	TRBJ2-7	NA	TRBV28	CASSFWGQGRGEQYF	TGTGCCAGCAGTTTCTGGGGACAGGGGAGAGGCGAGCAGTACTTC
NA	TRBJ1-2	NA	TRBV18	CASSLGPNGDYGYTF	TGTGCCAGCTCACTTGGACCGAACGGGGACTATGGCTACACCTTC
TRBD2	TRBJ2-5	many	TRBV7-2	CASSPREGAGTQYF	TGTGCCAGCAGCCCGCGGGAGGGCGCAGGGACCCAGTACTTC
TRBD1	TRBJ1-1	NA	TRBV10-3	CAISGQGLGTEAFF	TGTGCCATCAGTGGACAGGGTTTAGGCACTGAAGCTTTCTTT
NA	TRBJ2-3	few	TRBV6-1	CASSEAFNPQYF	TGTGCCAGCAGTGAAGCTTTTAATCCGCAGTATTTT
NA	TRBJ1-5	few	TRBV6-2/TRBV6-3	CASSPPDPRSNQPQHF	TGTGCCAGCAGTCCCCCGGACCCAAGGAGCAATCAGCCCCAGCATTTT
NA	TRBJ2-7	few	TRBV4-3	CASSQDRRYEQYF	TGCGCCAGCAGCCAAGATCGGCGGTACGAGCAGTACTTC
NA	TRBJ1-2	many	TRBV7-2	CASSLRTAQDGYTF	TGTGCCAGCAGCCTGCGGACAGCACAAGATGGCTACACCTTC